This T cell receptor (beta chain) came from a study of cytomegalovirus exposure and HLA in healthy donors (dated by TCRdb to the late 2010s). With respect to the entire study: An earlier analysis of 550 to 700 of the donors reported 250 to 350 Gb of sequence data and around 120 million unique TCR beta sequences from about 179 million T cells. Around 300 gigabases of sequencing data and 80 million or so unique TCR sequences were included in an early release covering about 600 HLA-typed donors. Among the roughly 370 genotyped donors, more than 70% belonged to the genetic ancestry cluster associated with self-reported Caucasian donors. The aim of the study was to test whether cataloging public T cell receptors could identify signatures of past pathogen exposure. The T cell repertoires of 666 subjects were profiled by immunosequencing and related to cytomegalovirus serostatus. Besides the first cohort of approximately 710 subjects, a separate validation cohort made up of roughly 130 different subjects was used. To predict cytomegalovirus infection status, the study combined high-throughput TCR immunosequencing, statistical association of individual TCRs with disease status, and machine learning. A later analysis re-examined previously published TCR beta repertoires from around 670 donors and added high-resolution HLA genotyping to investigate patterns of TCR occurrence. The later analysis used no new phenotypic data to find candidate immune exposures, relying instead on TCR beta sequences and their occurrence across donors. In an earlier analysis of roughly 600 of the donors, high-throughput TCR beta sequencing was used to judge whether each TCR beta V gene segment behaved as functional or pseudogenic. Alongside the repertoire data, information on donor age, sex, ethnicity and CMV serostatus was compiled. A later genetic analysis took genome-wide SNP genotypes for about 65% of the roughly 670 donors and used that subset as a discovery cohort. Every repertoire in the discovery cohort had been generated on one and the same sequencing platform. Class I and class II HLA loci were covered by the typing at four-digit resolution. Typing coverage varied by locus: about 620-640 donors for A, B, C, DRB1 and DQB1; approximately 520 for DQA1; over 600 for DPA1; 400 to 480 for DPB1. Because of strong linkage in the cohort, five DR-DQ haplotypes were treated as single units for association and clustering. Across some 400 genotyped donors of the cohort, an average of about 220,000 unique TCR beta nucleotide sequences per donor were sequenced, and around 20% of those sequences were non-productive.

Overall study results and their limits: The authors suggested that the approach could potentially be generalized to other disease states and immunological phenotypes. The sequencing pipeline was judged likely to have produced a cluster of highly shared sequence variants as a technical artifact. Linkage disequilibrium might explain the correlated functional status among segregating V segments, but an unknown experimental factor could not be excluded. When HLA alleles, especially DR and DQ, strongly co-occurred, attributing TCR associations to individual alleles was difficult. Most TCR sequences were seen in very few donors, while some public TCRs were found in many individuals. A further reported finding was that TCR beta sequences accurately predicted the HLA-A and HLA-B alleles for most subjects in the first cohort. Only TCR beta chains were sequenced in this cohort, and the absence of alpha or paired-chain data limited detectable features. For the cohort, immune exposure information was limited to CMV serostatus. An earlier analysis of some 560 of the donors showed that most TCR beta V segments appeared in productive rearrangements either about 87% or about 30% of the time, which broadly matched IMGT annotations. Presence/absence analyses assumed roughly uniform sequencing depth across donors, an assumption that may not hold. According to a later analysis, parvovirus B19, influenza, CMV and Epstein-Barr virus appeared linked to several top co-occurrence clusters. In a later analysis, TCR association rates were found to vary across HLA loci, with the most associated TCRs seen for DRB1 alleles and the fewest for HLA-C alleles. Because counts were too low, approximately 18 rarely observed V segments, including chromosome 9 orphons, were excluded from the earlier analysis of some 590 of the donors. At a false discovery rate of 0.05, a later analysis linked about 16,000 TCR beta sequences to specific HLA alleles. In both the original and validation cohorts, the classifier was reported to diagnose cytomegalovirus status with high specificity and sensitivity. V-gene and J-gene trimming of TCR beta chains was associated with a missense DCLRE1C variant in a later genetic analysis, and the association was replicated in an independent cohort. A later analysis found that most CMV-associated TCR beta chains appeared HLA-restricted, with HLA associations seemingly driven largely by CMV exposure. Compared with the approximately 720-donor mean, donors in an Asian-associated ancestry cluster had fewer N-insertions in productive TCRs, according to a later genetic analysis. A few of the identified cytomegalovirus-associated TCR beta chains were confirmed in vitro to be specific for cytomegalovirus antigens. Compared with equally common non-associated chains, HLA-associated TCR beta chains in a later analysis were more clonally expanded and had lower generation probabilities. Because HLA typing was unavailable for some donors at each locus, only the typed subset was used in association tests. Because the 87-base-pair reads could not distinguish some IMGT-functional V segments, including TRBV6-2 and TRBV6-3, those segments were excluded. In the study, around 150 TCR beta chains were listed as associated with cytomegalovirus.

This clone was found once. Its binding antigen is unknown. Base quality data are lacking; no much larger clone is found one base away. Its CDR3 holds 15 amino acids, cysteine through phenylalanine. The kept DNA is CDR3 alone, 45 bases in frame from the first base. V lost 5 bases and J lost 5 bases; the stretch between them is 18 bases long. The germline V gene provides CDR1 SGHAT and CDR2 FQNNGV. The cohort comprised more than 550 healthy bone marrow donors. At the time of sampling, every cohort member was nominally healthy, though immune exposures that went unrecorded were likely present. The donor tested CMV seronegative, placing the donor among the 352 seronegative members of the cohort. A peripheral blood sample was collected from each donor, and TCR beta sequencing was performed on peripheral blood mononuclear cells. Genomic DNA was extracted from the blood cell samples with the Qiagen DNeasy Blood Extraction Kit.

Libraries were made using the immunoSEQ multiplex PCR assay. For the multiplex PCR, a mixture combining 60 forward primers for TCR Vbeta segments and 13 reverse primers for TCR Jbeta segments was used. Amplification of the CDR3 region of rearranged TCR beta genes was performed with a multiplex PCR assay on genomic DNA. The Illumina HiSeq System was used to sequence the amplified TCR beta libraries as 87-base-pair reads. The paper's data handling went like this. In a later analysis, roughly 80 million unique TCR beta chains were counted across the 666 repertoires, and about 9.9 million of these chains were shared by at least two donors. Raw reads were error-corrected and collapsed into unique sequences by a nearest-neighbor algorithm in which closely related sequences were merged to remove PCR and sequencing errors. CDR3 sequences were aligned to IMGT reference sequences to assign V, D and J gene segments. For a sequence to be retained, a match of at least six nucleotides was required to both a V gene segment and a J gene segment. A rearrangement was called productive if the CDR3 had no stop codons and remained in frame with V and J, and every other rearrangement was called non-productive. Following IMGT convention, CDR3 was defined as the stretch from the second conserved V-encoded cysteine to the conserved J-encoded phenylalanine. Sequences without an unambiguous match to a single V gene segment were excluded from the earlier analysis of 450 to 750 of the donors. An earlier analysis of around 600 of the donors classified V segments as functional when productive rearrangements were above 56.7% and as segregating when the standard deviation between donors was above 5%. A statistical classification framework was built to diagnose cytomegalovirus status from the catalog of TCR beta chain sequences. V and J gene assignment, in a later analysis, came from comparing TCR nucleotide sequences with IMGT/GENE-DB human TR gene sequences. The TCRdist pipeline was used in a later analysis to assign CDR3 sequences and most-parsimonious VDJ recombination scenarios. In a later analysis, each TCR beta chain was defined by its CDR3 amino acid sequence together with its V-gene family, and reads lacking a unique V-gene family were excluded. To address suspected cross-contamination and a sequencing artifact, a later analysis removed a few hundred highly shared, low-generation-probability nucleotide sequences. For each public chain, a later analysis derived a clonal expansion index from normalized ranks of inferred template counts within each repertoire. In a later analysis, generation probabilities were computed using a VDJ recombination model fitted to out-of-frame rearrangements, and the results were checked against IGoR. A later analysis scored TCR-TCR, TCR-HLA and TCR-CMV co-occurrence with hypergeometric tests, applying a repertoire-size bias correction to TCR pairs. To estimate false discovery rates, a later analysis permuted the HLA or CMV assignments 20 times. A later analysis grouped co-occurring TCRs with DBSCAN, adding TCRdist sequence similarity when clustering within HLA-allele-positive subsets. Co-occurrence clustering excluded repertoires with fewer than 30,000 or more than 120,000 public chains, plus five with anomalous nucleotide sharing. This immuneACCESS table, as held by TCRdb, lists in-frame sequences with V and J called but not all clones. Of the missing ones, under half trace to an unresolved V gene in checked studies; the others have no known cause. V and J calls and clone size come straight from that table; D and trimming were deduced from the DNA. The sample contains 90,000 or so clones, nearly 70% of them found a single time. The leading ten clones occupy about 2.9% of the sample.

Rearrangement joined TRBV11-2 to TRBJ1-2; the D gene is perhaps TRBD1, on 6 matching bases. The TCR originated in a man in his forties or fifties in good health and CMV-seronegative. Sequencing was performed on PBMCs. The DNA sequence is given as TGTGCCAGCAGCCCCGCGGGGGCTTGGGGATATGGCTACACCTTC. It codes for CASSPAGAWGYGYTF.